Shown below are 2 T cell receptor beta chains from a single sample sequenced in a study of blood T cell repertoires in COVID-19. The method was immunoSEQ multiplex PCR; TCRdb's version includes in-frame clones alone and lacks a portion of them. The sample yields around 140,000 clones, 65% to 85% seen once. Input material: peripheral blood. These receptors originate from a woman aged 55-69 years with acute or convalescent COVID-19.

In this sample, this clone turned up a few times. The rearrangement links TRBV5-1 to TRBJ2-3; TRBD2 matches 9 bases. CDR3 size: 16 residues. Unmatched junction bases numbered 3, after V lost 1 base and J lost 0 bases. Germline V gives CDR1 SGHRS, CDR2 YFSETQ. The CDR3 spells CASSLSSGASTDTQYF. CDR3 in DNA: TGCGCCAGCAGCTTGTCTAGCGGGGCAAGCACAGATACGCAGTATTTT.

The chain employs TRBV27 and TRBJ2-5; a possible D gene is TRBD2 (5 bases). The CDR3 runs 15 residues. The V and J ends lost 3 bases and 12 bases respectively, with 23 bases between them. The germline gives CDR1 MNHEY, CDR2 SMNVEV (reference sequence). The DNA for the CDR3 is TGTGCCAGCAGTTTTCTCGGGCAGCCCGGGAATGGGGAGTACTTC. Translation: CASSFLGQPGNGEYF.